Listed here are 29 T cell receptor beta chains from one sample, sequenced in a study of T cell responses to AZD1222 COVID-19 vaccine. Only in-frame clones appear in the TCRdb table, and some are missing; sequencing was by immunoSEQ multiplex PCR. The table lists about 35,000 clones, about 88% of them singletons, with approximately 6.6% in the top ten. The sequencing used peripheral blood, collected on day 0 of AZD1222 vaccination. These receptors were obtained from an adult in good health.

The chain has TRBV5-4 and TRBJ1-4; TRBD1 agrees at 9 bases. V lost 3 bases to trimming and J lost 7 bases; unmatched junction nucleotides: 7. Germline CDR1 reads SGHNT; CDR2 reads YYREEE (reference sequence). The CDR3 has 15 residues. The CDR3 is CASSSTQGAPEKLFF. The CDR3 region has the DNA TGTGCCAGCAGCTCGACACAGGGGGCGCCTGAAAAACTGTTTTTT.

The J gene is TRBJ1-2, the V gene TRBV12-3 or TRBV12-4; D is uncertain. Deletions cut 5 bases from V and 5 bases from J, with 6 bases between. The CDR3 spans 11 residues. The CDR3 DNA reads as TGTGCCAGCAGTACAAGTTATGGCTACACCTTC. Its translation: CASSTSYGYTF.

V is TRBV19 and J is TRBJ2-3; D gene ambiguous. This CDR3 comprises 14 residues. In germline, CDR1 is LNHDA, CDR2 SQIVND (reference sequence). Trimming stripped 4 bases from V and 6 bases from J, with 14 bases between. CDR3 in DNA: TGTGCCAGTAGTACTGCAGCCCTCGGTGATACGCAGTATTTT. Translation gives CASSTAALGDTQYF.

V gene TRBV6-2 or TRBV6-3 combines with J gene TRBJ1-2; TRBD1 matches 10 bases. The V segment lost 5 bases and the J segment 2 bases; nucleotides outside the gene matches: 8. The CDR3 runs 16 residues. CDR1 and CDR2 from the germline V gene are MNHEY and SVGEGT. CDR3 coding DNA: TGTGCCAGCAGTCTTCAAGGGACAGGGGTCAACTATGGCTACACCTTC. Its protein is CASSLQGTGVNYGYTF.

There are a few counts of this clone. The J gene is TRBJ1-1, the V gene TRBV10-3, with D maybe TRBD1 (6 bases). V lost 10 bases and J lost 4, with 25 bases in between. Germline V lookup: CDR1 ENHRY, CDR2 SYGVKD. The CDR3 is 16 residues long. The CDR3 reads CATLASAGERGTEAFF. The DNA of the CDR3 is TGTGCCACCCTGGCTTCGGCAGGGGAAAGGGGCACTGAAGCTTTCTTT.

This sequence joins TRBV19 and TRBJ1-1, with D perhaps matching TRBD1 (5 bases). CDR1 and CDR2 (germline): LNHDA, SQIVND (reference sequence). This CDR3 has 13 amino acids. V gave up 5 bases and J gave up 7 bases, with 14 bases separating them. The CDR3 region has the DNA TGTGCCAGTAGTCCCCCAGGGTGGCTTGAAGCTTTCTTT. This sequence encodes CASSPPGWLEAFF.

DNA for the CDR3: TGTGCCAGCAGCCACTTACAGGGGGCGGGGAATTTTCGTGGAAACACCATATATTTT. Its protein is CASSHLQGAGNFRGNTIYF. This chain joins TRBV7-9 and TRBJ1-3; the match to TRBD1 covers 9 bases. Per the germline V gene, CDR1 is SEHNR and CDR2 is FQNEAQ (reference sequence). Trimming at V came to 5 bases and at J to 3 bases, leaving 17 bases not matched to a gene. The length of the CDR3 is 19 residues. The complete variable domain, with remaining parts taken from reference TRBV7-9 and TRBJ1-3, reads DTGVSQNPRHKITKRGQNVTFRCDPISEHNRLYWYRQTLGQGPEFLTYFQNEAQLEKSRLLSDRFSAERPKGSFSTLEIQRTEQGDSAMYLCASSHLQGAGNFRGNTIYFGEGSWLTVV.

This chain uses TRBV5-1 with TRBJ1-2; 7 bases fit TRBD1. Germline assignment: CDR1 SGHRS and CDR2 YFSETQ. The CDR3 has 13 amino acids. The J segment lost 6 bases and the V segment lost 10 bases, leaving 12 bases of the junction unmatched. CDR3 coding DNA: TGCGCCCGAAGAGGGGCAGGGGGGCATGGCTACACCTTC. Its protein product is CARRGAGGHGYTF.

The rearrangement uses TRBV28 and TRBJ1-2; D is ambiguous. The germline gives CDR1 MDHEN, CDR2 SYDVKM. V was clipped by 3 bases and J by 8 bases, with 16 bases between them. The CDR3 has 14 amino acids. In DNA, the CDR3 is TGTGCCAGCAGTTTCAAAGGGTTACAAAGGGGCTACACCTTC. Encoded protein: CASSFKGLQRGYTF.

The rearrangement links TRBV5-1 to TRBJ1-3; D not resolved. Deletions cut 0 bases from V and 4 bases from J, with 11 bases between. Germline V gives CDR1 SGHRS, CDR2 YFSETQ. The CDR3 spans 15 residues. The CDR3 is CASSLGRPTGNTIYF. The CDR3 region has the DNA TGCGCCAGCAGCTTGGGACGCCCGACGGGAAACACCATATATTTT.

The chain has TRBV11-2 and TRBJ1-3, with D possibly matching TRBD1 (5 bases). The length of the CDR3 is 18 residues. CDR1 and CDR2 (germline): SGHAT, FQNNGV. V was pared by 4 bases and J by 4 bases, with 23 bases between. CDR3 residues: CASSSGIGGTTAGNTIYF. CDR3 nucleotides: TGTGCCAGCAGCTCAGGCATTGGGGGGACCACTGCGGGAAACACCATATATTTT.

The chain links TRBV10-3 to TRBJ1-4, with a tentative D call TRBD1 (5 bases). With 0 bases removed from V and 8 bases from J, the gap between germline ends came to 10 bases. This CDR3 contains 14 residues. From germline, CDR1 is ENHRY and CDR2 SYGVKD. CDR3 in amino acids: CAISESRAGEKLFF. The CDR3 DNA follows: TGTGCCATCAGTGAGTCACGGGCAGGGGAAAAACTGTTTTTT.

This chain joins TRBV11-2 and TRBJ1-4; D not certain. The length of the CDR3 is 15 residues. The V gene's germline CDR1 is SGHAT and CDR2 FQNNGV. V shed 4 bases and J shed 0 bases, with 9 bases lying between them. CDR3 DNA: TGTGCCAGCAGCTCCGGGGAAGCAACTAATGAAAAACTGTTTTTT. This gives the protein CASSSGEATNEKLFF.

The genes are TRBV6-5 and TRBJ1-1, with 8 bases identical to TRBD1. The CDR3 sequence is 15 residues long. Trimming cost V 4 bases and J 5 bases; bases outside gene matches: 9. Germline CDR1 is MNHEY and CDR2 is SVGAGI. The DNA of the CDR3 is TGTGCCAGCAGTTCCTCAGGACAGGGCGTTACTGAAGCTTTCTTT. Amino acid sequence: CASSSSGQGVTEAFF.

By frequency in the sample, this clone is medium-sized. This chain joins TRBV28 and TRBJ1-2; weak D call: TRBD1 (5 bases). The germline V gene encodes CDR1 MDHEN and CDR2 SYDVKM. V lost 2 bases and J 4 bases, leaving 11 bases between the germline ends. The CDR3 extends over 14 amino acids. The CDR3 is CASSLTGAGYGYTF. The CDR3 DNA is TGTGCCAGCAGTTTAACAGGAGCCGGCTATGGCTACACCTTC.

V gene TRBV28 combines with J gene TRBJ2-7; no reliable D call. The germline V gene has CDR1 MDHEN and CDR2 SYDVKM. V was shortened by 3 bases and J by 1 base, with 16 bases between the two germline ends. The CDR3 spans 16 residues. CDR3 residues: CASSFTLAVRSYEQYF. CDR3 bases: TGTGCCAGCAGTTTTACGTTGGCGGTGAGATCCTACGAGCAGTACTTC.

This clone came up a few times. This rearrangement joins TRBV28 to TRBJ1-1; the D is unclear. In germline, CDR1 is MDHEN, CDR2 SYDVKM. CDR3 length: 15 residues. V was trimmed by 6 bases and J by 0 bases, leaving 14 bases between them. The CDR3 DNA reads TGTGCCAGCAGCCTACCCGAGGGTATGAACACTGAAGCTTTCTTT. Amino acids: CASSLPEGMNTEAFF.

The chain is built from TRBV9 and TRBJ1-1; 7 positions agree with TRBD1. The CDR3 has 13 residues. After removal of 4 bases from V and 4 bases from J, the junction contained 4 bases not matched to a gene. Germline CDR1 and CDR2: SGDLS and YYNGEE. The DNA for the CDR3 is TGTGCCAGCAGCCGCCCAGGGGGCACTGAAGCTTTCTTT. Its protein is CASSRPGGTEAFF.

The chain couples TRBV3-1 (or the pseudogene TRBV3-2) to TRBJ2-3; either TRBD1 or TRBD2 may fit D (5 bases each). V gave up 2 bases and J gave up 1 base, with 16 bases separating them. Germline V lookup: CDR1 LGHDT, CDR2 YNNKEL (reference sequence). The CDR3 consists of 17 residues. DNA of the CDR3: TGTGCCAGCAGCCAAAATCCCCTCGGGGCCCGCACAGATACGCAGTATTTT. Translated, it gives CASSQNPLGARTDTQYF.

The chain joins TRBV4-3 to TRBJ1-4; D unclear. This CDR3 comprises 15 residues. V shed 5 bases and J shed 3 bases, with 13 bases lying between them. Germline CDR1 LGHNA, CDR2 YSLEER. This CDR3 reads CASSGVGRANEKLFF. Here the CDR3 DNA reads TGCGCCAGCAGCGGGGTCGGGCGAGCTAATGAAAAACTGTTTTTT.

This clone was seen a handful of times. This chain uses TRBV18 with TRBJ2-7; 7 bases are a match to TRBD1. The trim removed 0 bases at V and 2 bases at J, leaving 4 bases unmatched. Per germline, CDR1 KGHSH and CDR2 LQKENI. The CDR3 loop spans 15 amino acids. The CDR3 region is CASSPPGGFTYEQYF. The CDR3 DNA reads TGTGCCAGCTCACCACCAGGGGGCTTCACCTACGAGCAGTACTTC.

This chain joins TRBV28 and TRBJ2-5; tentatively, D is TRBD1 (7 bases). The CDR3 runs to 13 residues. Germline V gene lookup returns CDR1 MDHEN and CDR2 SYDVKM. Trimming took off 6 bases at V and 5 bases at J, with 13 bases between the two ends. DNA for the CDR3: TGTGCCAGCAGCTCGACAGGGAGGGAGACCCAGTACTTC. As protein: CASSSTGRETQYF.

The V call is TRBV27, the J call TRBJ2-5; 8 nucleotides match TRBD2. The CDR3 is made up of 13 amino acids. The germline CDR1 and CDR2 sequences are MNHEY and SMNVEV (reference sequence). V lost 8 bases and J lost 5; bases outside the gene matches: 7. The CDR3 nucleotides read TGTGCCAGCCGACGGAAGCGGGGGGAGACCCAGTACTTC. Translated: CASRRKRGETQYF.

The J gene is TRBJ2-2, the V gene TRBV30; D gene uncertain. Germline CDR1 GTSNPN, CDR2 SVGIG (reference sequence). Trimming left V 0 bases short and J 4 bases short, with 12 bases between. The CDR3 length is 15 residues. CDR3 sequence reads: CAWSVRELITGELFF. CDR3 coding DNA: TGTGCCTGGAGTGTACGCGAGTTAATCACCGGGGAGCTGTTTTTT.

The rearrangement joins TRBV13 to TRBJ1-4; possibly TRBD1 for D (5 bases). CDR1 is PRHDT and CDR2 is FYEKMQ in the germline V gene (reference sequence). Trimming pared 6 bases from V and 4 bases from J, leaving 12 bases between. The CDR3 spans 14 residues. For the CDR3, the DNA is TGTGCCAGCAGGACCGGGACTGGTAATGAAAAACTGTTTTTT. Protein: CASRTGTGNEKLFF.

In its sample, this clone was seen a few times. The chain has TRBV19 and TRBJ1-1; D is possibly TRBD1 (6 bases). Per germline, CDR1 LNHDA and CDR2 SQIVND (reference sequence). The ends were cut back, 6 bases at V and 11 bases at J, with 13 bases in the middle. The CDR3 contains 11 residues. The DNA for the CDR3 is TGTGCCAGTAGATTCGGGACACAGGCTTTCTTT. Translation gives CASRFGTQAFF.

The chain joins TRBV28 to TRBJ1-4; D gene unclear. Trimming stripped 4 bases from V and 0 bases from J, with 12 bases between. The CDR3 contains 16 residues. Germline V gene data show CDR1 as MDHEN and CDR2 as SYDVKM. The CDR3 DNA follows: TGTGCCAGCAGTTCCTGGTCGGGAGCAACTAATGAAAAACTGTTTTTT. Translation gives CASSSWSGATNEKLFF.

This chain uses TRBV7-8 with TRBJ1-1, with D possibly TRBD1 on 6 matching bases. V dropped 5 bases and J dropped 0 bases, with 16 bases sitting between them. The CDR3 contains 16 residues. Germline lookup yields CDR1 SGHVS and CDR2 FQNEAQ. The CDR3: CASSPPGDLMNTEAFF. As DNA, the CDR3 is TGTGCCAGCAGCCCCCCAGGGGACCTCATGAACACTGAAGCTTTCTTT.

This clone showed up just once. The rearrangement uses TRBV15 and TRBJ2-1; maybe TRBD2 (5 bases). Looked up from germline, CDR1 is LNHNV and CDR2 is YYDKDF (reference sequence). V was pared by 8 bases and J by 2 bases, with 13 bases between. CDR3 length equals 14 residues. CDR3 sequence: CATAGRQTYNEQFF. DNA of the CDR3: TGTGCCACCGCGGGCCGCCAGACCTACAATGAGCAGTTCTTC.